These T cell receptor beta chains were read from a single sample in a study of beta chain features in type 1 diabetes. Sequenced by immunoSEQ multiplex PCR; TCRdb stores in-frame clones only, minus some. Found here are 130,000 to 150,000 clones, about 13% of them singletons; the top ten hold 1.3%. Specimen: central memory CD4+ T cells from blood. The receptors were gathered from a man aged 18 to 29 with type 1 diabetes. The CDR3 runs from the conserved cysteine through the conserved F or W. Not all rows give a size; the values are once, few, many and, for expanded clones, a class.

size,J,V,CDR3
many,TRBJ2-1,TRBV7-3,CASSLMVSGGVIYEQFF
few,TRBJ2-1,TRBV9,CASSVGASEDNEQFF
NA,TRBJ2-2,TRBV28,CASSFGGTNTGELFF
few,TRBJ2-1,TRBV18,CASSPSETALYNEQFF
NA,TRBJ2-2,TRBV15,CATSRADGGLKAGELFF
few,TRBJ1-6,TRBV19,CASRELGTVYSPLHF
NA,TRBJ2-7,TRBV11-3,CASSNHGQTYEQYF
NA,TRBJ2-7,TRBV7-2,CASSWGLAGSSYEQYF
few,TRBJ2-1,TRBV11-2,CASRKPGHSSNEQFF
NA,TRBJ1-2,TRBV18,CASSPIAQSNYGYTF
NA,TRBJ2-1,TRBV2,CASSGEGTGAYNEQFF
NA,TRBJ2-3,TRBV11-3,CASSLDGLTDTQYF
few,TRBJ1-3,TRBV7-9,CASSLHEGNTIYF
few,TRBJ2-5,TRBV6-5,CASSYSWAGGSETQYF
many,TRBJ1-2,TRBV23-1,CASSHGQNYGYTF
NA,TRBJ2-7,TRBV5-1,CASSLTSSYEQYF
NA,TRBJ1-4,TRBV10-3,CAISEYEGQGGEKLFF
many,TRBJ2-4,TRBV5-4,CASSLGQGRNIQYF
few,TRBJ2-6,TRBV13,CASSPGGGPGDVLTF
NA,TRBJ2-5,TRBV5-4,CASTPKEHRDQETQYF